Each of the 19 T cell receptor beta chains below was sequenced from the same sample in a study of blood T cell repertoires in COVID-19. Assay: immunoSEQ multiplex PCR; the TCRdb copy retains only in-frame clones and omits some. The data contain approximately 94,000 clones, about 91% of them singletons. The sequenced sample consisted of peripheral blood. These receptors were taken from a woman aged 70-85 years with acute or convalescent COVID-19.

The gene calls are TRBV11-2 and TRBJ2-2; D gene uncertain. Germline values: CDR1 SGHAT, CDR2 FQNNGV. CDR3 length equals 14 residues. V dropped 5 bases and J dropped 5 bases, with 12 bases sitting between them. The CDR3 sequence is CASSLLPRTGELFF. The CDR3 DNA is TGTGCCAGCAGCCTCCTTCCTAGGACCGGGGAGCTGTTTTTT.

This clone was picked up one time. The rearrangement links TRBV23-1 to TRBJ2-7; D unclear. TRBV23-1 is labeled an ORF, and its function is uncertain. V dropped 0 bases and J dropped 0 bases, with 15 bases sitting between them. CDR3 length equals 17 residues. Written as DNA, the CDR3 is TGCGCCAGCAGTCAATCGATCGGCAGGCTCAGCTCCTACGAGCAGTACTTC. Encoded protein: CASSQSIGRLSSYEQYF.

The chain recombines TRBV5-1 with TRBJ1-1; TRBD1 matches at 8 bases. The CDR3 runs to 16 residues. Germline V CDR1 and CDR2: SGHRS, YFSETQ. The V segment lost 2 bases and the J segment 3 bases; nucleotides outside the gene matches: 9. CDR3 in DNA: TGCGCCAGCAGCTTATCAGGGGGCGAGGGGTACACTGAAGCTTTCTTT. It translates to CASSLSGGEGYTEAFF. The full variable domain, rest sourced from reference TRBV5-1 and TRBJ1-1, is KAGVTQTPRYLIKTRGQQVTLSCSPISGHRSVSWYQQTPGQGLQFLFEYFSETQRNKGNFPGRFSGRQFSNSRSEMNVSTLELGDSALYLCASSLSGGEGYTEAFFGQGTRLTVV.

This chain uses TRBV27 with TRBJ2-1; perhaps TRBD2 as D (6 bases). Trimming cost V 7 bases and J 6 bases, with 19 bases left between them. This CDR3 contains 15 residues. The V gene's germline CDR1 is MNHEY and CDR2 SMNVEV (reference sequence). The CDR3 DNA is TGTGCCAGCACGAGGGGAGTCCGCGGGATCAATGAGCAGTTCTTC. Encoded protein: CASTRGVRGINEQFF.

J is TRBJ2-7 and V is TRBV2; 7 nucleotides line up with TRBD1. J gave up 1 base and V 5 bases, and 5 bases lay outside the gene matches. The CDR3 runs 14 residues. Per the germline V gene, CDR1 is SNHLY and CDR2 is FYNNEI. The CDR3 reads CASSLTGNSYEQYF. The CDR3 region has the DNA TGTGCCAGCAGTTTGACAGGGAATTCCTACGAGCAGTACTTC.

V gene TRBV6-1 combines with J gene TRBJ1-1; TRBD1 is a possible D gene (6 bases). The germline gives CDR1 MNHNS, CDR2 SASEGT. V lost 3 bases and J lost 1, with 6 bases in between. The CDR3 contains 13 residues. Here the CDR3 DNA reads TGTGCCAGCAGTGAGGACAGGAACACTGAAGCTTTCTTT. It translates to CASSEDRNTEAFF.

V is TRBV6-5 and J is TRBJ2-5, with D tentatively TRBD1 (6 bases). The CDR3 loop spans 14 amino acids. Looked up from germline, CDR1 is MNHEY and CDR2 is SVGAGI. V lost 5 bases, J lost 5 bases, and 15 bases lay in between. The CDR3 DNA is TGTGCCAGCAGTACGGGACACTCAGCGGAGACCCAGTACTTC. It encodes CASSTGHSAETQYF.

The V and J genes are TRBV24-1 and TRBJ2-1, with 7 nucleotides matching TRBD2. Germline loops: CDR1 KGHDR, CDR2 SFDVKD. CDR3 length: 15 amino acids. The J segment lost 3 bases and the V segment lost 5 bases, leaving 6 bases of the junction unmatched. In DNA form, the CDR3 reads TGTGCCACCAGTGGGTCTAGCGGAAACTACAATGAGCAGTTCTTC. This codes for CATSGSSGNYNEQFF.

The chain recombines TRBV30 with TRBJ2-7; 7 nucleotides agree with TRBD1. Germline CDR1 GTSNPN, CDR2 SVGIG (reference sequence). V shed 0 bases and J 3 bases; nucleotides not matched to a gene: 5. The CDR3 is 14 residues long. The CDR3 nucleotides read TGTGCCTGGAGTGTACCCGGACAGGACTACGAGCAGTACTTC. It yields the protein CAWSVPGQDYEQYF.

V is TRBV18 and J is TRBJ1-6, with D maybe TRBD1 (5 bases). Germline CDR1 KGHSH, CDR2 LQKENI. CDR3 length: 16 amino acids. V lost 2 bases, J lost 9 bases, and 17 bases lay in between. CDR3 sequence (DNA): TGTGCCAGCTCACCATTAGACAGTGCGCTTCGTTCACCCCTCCACTTT. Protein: CASSPLDSALRSPLHF.

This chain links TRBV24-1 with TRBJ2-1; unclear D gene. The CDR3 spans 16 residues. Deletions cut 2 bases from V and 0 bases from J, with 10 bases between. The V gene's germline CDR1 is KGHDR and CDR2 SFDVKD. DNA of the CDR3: TGTGCCACCAGTGATTCTCGAGTTGTCTCCTACAATGAGCAGTTCTTC. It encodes CATSDSRVVSYNEQFF.

CDR3 sequence: CASSEAAGLAKNIQYF. Here the CDR3 DNA reads TGTGCCAGCAGTGAGGCGGCAGGGCTAGCCAAAAACATTCAGTACTTC. The chain has TRBV6-1 and TRBJ2-4, with a weak D call TRBD1 (5 bases). The length of the CDR3 is 16 residues. CDR1 is MNHNS and CDR2 is SASEGT in the germline V gene. V was trimmed by 3 bases and J by 0 bases, leaving 12 bases between them.

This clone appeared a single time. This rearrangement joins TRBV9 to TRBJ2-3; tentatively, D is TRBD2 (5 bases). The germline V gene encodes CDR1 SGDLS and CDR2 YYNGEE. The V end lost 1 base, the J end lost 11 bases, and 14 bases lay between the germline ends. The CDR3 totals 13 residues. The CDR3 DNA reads TGTGCCAGCAGCGTACGAGAGGGTGCAGGGCAGTATTTT. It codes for CASSVREGAGQYF.

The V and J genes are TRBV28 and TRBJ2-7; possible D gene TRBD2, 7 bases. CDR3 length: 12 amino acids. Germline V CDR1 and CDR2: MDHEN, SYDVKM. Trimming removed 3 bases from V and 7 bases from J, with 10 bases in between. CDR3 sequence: CASSFGGREQYF. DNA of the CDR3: TGTGCCAGCAGTTTCGGGGGGCGAGAGCAGTACTTC.

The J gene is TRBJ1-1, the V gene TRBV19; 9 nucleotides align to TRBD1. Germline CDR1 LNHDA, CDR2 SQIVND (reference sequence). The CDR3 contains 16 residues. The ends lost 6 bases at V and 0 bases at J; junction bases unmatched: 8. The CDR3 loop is CASRGRQGGMNTEAFF. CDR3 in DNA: TGTGCCAGTAGGGGAAGACAGGGGGGGATGAACACTGAAGCTTTCTTT.

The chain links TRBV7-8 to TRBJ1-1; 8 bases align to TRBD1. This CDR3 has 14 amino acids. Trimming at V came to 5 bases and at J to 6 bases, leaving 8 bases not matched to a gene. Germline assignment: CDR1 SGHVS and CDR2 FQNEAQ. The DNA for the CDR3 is TGTGCCAGCAGCCCTTTGGACAGGGCGCCTGAAGCTTTCTTT. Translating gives CASSPLDRAPEAFF.

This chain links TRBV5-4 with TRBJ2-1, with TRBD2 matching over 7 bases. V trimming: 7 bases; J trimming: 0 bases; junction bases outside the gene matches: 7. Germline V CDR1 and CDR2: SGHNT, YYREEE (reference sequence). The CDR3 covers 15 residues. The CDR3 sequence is CASLTGGSSYNEQFF. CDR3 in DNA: TGTGCCAGCCTGACGGGCGGGAGCTCCTACAATGAGCAGTTCTTC.

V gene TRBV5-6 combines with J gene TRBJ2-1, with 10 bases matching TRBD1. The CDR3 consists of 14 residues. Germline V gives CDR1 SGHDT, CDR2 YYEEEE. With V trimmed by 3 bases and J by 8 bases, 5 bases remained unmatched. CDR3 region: CASSWTGGRDEQFF. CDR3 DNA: TGTGCCAGCAGCTGGACAGGGGGTCGGGATGAGCAGTTCTTC.

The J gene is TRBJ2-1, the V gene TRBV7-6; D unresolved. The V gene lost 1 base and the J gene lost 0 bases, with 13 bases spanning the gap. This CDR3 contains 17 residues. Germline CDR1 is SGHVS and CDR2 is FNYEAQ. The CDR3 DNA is TGTGCCAGCAGCTTAGTGACTTTCCAGAGCTCCTACAATGAGCAGTTCTTC. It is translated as CASSLVTFQSSYNEQFF. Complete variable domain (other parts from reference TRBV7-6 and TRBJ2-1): GAGVSQSPRYKVTKRGQDVALRCDPISGHVSLYWYRQALGQGPEFLTYFNYEAQQDKSGLPNDRFSAERPEGSISTLTIQRTEQRDSAMYRCASSLVTFQSSYNEQFFGPGTRLTVL.